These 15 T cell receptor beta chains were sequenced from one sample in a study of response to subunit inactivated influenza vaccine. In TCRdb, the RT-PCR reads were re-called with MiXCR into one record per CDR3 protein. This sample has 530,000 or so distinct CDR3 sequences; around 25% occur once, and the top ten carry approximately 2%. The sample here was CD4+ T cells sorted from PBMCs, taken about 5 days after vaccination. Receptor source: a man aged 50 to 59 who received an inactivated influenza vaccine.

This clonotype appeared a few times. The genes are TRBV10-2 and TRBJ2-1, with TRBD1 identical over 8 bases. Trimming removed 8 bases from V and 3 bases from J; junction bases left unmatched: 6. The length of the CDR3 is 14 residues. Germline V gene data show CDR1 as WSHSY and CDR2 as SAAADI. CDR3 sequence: CASGRTGGYNEQFF. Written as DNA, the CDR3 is TGCGCCAGCGGCCGCACAGGGGGCTACAATGAGCAGTTCTTC.

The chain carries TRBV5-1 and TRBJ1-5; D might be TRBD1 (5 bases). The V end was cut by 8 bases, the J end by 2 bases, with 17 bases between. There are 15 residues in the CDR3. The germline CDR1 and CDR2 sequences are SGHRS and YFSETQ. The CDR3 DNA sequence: TGCGCCAGTCGGGAGGGGCCGATGCGCAATCAGCCCCAGCATTTT. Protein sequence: CASREGPMRNQPQHF. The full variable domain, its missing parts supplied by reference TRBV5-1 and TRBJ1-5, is KAGVTQTPRYLIKTRGQQVTLSCSPISGHRSVSWYQQTPGQGLQFLFEYFSETQRNKGNFPGRFSGRQFSNSRSEMNVSTLELGDSALYLCASREGPMRNQPQHFGDGTRLSIL.

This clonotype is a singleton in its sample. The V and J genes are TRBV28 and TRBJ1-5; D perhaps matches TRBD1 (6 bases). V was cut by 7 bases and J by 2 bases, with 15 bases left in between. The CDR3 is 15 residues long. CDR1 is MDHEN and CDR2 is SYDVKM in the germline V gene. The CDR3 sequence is CASIPGEAGNQPQHF. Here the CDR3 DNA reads TGTGCCAGCATTCCAGGGGAGGCGGGCAATCAGCCCCAGCATTTT.

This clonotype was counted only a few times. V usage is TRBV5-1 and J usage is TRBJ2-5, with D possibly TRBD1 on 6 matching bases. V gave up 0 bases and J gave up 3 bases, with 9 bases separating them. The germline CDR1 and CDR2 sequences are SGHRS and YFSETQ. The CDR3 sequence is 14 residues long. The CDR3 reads CASSLDRVKETQYF. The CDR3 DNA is TGCGCCAGCAGCTTGGACAGGGTAAAAGAGACCCAGTACTTC.

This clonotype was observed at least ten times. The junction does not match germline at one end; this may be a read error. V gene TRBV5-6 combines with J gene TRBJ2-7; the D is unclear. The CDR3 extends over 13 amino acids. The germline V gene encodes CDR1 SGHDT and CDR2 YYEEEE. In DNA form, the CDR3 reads TGTGCCAGCAGTTTGGTCAGCTCCTACGAGCAGTACTTC. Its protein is CASSLVSSYEQYF.

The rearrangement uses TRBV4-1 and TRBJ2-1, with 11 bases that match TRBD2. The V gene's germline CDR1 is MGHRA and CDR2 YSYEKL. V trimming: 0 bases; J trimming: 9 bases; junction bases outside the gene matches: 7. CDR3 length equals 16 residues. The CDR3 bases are TGCGCCAGCAGCCAAGATCGTCGCCTAGCGGGGGGTGAGCAGTTCTTC. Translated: CASSQDRRLAGGEQFF.

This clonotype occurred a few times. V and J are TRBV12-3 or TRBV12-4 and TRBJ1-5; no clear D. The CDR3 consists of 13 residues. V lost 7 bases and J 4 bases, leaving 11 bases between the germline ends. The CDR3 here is CASMGSSNQPQHF. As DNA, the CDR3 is TGTGCCAGCATGGGCAGCTCGAATCAGCCCCAGCATTTT.

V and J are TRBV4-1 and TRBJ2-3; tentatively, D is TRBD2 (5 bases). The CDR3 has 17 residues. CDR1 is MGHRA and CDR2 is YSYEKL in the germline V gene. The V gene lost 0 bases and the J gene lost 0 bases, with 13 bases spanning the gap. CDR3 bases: TGCGCCAGCAGCCAAGATGGGCGGGCAGGCAGCACAGATACGCAGTATTTT. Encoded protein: CASSQDGRAGSTDTQYF.

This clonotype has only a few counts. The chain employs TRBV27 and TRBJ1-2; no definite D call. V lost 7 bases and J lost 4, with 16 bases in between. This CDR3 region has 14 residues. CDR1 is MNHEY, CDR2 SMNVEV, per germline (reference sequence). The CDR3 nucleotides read TGTGCCAGCAAGGTGTATGGGAGCGGCTATGGCTACACCTTC. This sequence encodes CASKVYGSGYGYTF.

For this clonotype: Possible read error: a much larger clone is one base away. The CDR3 spells CANTRASSGGDTQYF. The CDR3 DNA is TGCGCCAACACCCGGGCGTCTAGCGGCGGAGATACGCAGTATTTT. The chain combines TRBV5-1 with TRBJ2-3; 7 bases match TRBD2. Trimming at V came to 9 bases and at J to 5 bases, leaving 15 bases not matched to a gene. This CDR3 region has 15 residues. Germline-derived CDR1 and CDR2 are SGHRS and YFSETQ.

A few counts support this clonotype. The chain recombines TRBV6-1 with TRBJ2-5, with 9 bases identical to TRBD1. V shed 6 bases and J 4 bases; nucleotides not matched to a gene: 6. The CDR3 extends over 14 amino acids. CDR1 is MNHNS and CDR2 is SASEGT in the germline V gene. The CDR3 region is CASRRQGGAETQYF. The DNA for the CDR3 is TGTGCCAGCAGGAGACAGGGGGGGGCAGAGACCCAGTACTTC.

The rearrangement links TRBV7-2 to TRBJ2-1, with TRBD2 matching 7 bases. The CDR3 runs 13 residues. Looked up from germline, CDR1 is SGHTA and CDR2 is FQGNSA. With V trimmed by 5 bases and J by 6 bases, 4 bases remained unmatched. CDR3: CASSRQRGNEQFF. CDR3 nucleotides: TGTGCCAGCAGCCGACAGCGGGGCAATGAGCAGTTCTTC.

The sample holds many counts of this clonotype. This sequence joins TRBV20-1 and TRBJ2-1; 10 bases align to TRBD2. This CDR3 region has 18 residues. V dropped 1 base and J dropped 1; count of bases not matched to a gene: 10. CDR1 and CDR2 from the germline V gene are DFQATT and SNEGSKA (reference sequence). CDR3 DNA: TGCAGTGCTAGAGGACTAGCGGGTACAGCTAGGTCCTACAATGAGCAGTTCTTC. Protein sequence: CSARGLAGTARSYNEQFF.

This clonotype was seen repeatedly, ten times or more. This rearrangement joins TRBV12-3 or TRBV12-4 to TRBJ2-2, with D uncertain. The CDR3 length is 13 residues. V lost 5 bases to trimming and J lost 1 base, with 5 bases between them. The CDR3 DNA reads TGTGCCAGCAGTGATCGGAACACCGGGGAGCTGTTTTTT. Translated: CASSDRNTGELFF.

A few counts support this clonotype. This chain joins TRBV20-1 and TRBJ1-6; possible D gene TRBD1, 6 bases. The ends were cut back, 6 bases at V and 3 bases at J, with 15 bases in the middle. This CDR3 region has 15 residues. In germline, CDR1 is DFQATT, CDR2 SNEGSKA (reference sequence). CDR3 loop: CSAQEGGFYNSPLHF. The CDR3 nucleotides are TGCAGTGCGCAGGAGGGGGGTTTCTATAATTCACCCCTCCACTTT.